Below, 8 T cell receptor beta chains from the same sample are listed, as sequenced in a study of T cells expressing NK-cell markers. TCRdb re-called the 5' RACE reads and gives one entry per CDR3 protein, without DNA. This listing includes 350,000 to 400,000 distinct CDR3 sequences. The sequenced sample consisted of blood T cells: a sorted CD56 or NKG2C T cell subset, CD4+ or CD8+ T cells, or bulk PBMC T cells (not recorded which). Receptor source: a woman aged 50 to 65 in good health.

This chain connects TRBV12-3 or TRBV12-4 to TRBJ2-5; the D call of TRBD1 rests on TCRdb alone, since no DNA is present to check it. CDR3 length: 13 amino acids. The CDR3 spells CASSRGGLETQYF.

J is TRBJ2-7 and V is TRBV12-3 or TRBV12-4. The CDR3 runs to 14 residues. CDR3: CASSFGYDSYEQYF.

This chain links TRBV7-8 with TRBJ1-4; the TCRdb call, TRBD1, lacks DNA for checking. The V gene's germline CDR1 is SGHVS and CDR2 FQNEAQ. The CDR3 runs to 15 residues. CDR3 loop: CASSRTGWEDEKLFF. Full variable domain (outside the CDR3, taken from reference TRBV7-8 and TRBJ1-4): GAGVSQSPRYKVAKRGQDVALRCDPISGHVSLFWYQQALGQGPEFLTYFQNEAQLDKSGLPSDRFFAERPEGSVSTLKIQRTQQEDSAVYLCASSRTGWEDEKLFFGSGTQLSVL.

The CDR3 sequence: CASSSLGAVKRDGYTF. The J gene is TRBJ1-2, the V gene TRBV7-3; TCRdb picks TRBD1, but there is no DNA to check that call. CDR1 and CDR2 (germline): SGHTA, FQGTGA. The CDR3 extends over 16 amino acids. Filled out from reference TRBV7-3 and TRBJ1-2, the complete variable domain reads GAGVSQTPSNKVTEKGKYVELRCDPISGHTALYWYRQSLGQGPEFLIYFQGTGAADDSGLPNDRFFAVRPEGSVSTLKIQRTERGDSAVYLCASSSLGAVKRDGYTFGSGTRLTVV.

The J gene is TRBJ2-3, the V gene TRBV5-1; TCRdb returns TRBD1, unconfirmable since there is no DNA. Germline CDR1 is SGHRS and CDR2 is YFSETQ. CDR3 length equals 17 residues. The CDR3 sequence: CASSRGGGAGMADTQYF.

This chain links TRBV13 with TRBJ2-3; TCRdb calls TRBD2, which cannot be checked without DNA. Germline values: CDR1 PRHDT, CDR2 FYEKMQ (reference sequence). The CDR3 spans 15 residues. The CDR3 spells CASRRGLADSDTQYF.

The chain employs TRBV5-1 and TRBJ1-4; TCRdb's D call, TRBD1, is unchecked because there is no DNA. Per the germline V gene, CDR1 is SGHRS and CDR2 is YFSETQ. This CDR3 comprises 16 residues. The CDR3 sequence is CASSLGFGTGPQTLFF.

This chain links TRBV7-8 with TRBJ2-7; TCRdb designates TRBD2, a call that cannot be tested without DNA. This CDR3 is 15 amino acids long. Germline loops: CDR1 SGHVS, CDR2 FQNEAQ. The CDR3 here is CASSLLEGQSYEQYF.